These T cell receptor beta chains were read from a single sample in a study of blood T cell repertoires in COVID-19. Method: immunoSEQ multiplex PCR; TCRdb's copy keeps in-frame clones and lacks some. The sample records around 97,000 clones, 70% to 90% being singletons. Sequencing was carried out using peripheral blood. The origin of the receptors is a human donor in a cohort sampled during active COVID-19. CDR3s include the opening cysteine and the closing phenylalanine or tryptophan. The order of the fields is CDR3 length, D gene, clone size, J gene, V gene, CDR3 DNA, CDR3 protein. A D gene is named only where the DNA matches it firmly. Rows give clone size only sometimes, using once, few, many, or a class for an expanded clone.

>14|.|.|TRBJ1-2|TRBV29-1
TGCAGCGTTGAAGATTCGGACAGCTTCTATGGCTACACCTTC
CSVEDSDSFYGYTF
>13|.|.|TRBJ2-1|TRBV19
TGTGCCAGTAACCTACAGGGATCCAGAGAGCAGTTCTTC
CASNLQGSREQFF
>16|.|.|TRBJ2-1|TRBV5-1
TGCGCCAGCAGCTGGACCCGGACCAGGGCCCCCAATGAGCAGTTCTTC
CASSWTRTRAPNEQFF
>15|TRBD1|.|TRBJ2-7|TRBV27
TGTGCCAGCAGTTCAACGGGACAGGGCTCCTACGAGCAGTACTTC
CASSSTGQGSYEQYF
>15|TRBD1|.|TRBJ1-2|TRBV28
TGTGCCAGCAGTTCCCCGGGACAGGTGAACTATGGCTACACCTTC
CASSSPGQVNYGYTF
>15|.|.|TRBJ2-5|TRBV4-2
TGTGCCAGCAGCTCGAGCGGATTTATACAAGAGACCCAGTACTTC
CASSSSGFIQETQYF
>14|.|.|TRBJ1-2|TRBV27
TGTGCCAGCAGTCGAACGGGGGGAAACTATGGCTACACCTTC
CASSRTGGNYGYTF
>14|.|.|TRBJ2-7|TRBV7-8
TGTGCCAGCAGTCCCTCGCCAGGGGCCTACGAGCAGTACTTC
CASSPSPGAYEQYF
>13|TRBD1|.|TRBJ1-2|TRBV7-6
TGTGCCAGCAGCTCTGCAGGGGGGACGGGCTACACCTTC
CASSSAGGTGYTF
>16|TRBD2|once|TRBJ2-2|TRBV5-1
TGCGCCAGCAGCTTGGAAATAGCGGGAGTGTACGGGGAGCTGTTTTTT
CASSLEIAGVYGELFF
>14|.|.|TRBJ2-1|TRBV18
TGTGCCAGCTCACCATCGGGATTCTACAATGAGCAGTTCTTC
CASSPSGFYNEQFF
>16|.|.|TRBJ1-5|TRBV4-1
TGCGCCAGCAGCCAAATTTCGGGGGGCAGCAATCAGCCCCAGCATTTT
CASSQISGGSNQPQHF
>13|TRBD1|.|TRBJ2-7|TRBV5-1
TGCGCCAGCGGGTGGGACAGGGGATTGGAGCAGTACTTC
CASGWDRGLEQYF
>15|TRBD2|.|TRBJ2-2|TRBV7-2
TGTGCCAGCAGCAAGACTAGCGGGTATACCGGGGAGCTGTTTTTT
CASSKTSGYTGELFF
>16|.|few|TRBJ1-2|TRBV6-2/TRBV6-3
TGTGCCAGCAGTTACGCTGCCGGGACGGGGGACTATGGCTACACCTTC
CASSYAAGTGDYGYTF
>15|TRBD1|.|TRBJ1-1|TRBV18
TGTGCCAGCTCACCTACTAGACAGGGGAACACTGAAGCTTTCTTT
CASSPTRQGNTEAFF
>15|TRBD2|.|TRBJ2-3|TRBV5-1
TGCGCCAGCAGCCCAACTAGCGGGGTAGGGGATACGCAGTATTTT
CASSPTSGVGDTQYF
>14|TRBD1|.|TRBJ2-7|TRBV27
TGTGCCAGCAGTACAGACAGGGGGCGCAGCGAGCAGTACTTC
CASSTDRGRSEQYF
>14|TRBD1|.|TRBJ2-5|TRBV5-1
TGCGCCAGCAGCTGGGCAGGGGGCAGAGAGACCCAGTACTTC
CASSWAGGRETQYF
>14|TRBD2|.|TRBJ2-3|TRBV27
TGTGCCAGCAGTTGGACTAGCGGCACAGATACGCAGTATTTT
CASSWTSGTDTQYF
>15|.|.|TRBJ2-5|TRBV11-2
TGTGCCAGCAGCTTAATGGGGGGAGAACAAGAGACCCAGTACTTC
CASSLMGGEQETQYF
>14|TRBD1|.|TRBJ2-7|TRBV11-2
TGTGCCAGCAGCTTGGGACAGTCCTCCTACGAGCAGTACTTC
CASSLGQSSYEQYF
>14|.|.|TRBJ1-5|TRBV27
TGTGCCAGCAGTTTATGGGAGGGCAATCAGCCCCAGCATTTT
CASSLWEGNQPQHF
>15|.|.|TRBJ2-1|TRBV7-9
TGTGCCAGCAGCTTAGTCGGGTCCAGCGGCAATGAGCAGTTCTTC
CASSLVGSSGNEQFF
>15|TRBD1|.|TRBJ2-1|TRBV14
TGTGCCAGCAGCCAGGTCGGGACAGTATACAATGAGCAGTTCTTC
CASSQVGTVYNEQFF
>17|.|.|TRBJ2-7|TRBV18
TGTGCCAGCTCACCATACGGGTCAAGCGCGATGTTCGACGAGCAGTACTTC
CASSPYGSSAMFDEQYF
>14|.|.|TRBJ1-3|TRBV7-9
TGTGCCAGCAGCACCGGGAGCTCTGGAAACACCATATATTTT
CASSTGSSGNTIYF
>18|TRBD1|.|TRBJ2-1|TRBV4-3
TGCGCCAGCAGCCAACCACCATCGTCGGGACAGGCCCGCAATGAGCAGTTCTTC
CASSQPPSSGQARNEQFF
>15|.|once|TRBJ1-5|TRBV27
TGTGCCAGCAGTTTAAACAATCCAGGTAGTCAGCCCCAGCATTTT
CASSLNNPGSQPQHF
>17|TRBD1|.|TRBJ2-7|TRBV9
TGTGCCAGCAGCGTAGGTCCGGGGGACAGGGGGTACTACGAGCAGTACTTC
CASSVGPGDRGYYEQYF
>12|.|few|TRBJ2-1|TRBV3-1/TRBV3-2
TGTGCCAGCACTACCTATCCCAATGAGCAGTTCTTC
CASTTYPNEQFF
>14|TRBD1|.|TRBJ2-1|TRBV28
TGTGCCAGCACAGGGGGTAGCTCCTACAATGAGCAGTTCTTC
CASTGGSSYNEQFF
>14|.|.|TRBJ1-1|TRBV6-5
TGTGCCAGCAAGCTACAGGGAGGGATTTCTGAAGCTTTCTTT
CASKLQGGISEAFF
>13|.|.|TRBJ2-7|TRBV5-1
TGCGCCAGCAGCTTGACAGTCTCCTACGAGCAGTACTTC
CASSLTVSYEQYF
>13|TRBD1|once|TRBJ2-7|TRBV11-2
TGTGCCAGCAGCTTGGCAGGGGGACGGGAGCAGTACTTC
CASSLAGGREQYF
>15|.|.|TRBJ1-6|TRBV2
TGTGCCAGCAGGACGGCAGGGGAATATAATTCACCCCTCCACTTT
CASRTAGEYNSPLHF
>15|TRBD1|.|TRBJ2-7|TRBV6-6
TGTGCCAGCAGGTCCCCCGGGACAGCCCCCTACGAGCAGTACTTC
CASRSPGTAPYEQYF
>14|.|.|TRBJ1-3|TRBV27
TGTGCCAGCAGTTCACTCCCGCCTGGAAACACCATATATTTT
CASSSLPPGNTIYF
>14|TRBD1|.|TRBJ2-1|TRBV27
TGTGCCAGCAGTCCCTACCCGGACAGGAATCGGGGGTTCTTC
CASSPYPDRNRGFF
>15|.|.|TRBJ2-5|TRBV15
TGTGCCACCAGCACAGGGGGGAGTGGTAGGGAGACCCAGTACTTC
CATSTGGSGRETQYF
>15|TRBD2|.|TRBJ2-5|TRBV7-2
TGTGCCAGCAGCTCGACTAGCGGGAGGACGGAGACCCAGTACTTC
CASSSTSGRTETQYF